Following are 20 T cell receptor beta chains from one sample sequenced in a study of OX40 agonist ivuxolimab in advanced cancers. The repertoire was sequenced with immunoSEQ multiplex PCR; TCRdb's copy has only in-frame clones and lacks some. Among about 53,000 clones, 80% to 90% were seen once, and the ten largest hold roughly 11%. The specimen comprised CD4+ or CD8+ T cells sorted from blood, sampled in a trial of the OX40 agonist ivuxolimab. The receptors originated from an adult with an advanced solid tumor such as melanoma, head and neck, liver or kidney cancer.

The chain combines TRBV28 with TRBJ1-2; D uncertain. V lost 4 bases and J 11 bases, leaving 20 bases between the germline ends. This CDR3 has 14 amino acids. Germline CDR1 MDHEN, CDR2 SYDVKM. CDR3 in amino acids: CASSSPRGTGRYTF. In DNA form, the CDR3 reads TGTGCCAGCAGTTCGCCCCGAGGAACGGGCAGATACACCTTC.

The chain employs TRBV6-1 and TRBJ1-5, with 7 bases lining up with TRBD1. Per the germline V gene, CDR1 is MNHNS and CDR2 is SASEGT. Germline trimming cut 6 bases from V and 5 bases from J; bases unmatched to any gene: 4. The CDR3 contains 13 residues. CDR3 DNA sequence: TGTGCCAGCAGCCCAGACAGGGATCAGCCCCAGCATTTT. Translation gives CASSPDRDQPQHF.

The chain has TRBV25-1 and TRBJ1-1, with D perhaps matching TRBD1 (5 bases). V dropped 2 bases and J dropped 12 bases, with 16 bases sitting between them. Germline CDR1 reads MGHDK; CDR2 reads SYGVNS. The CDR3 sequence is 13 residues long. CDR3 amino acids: CASSEHGTAKPFF. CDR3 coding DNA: TGTGCCAGCAGTGAACACGGGACGGCGAAACCTTTCTTT.

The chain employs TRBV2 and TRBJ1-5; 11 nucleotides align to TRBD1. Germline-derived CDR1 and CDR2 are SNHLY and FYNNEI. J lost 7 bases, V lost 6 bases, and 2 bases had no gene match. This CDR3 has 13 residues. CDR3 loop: CASRGQGGQPQHF. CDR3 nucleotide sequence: TGTGCCAGCAGGGGACAGGGGGGCCAGCCCCAGCATTTT.

The CDR3, as DNA: TGTGCCAGCAGCTTGCGAGATCACTCTTACAATGAGCAGTTCTTC. It encodes CASSLRDHSYNEQFF. V usage is TRBV7-4 and J usage is TRBJ2-1; D is ambiguous. The CDR3 has 15 residues. Germline CDR1 SGHVT, CDR2 SQSDAQ. The V gene lost 3 bases and the J gene lost 4 bases, with 13 bases spanning the gap. Together with reference TRBV7-4 and TRBJ2-1, the CDR3 gives the full variable domain: GAGVSQSPRYKVAKRGRDVALRCDSISGHVTLYWYRQTLGQGSEVLTYSQSDAQRDKSGRPSGRFSAERPERSVSTLKIQRTEQGDSAVYLCASSLRDHSYNEQFFGPGTRLTVL.

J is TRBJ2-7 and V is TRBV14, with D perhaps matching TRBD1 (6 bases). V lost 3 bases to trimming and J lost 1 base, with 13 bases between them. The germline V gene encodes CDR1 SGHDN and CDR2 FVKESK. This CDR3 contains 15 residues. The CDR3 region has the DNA TGTGCCAGCAGCCACACAGGGAGCTTATCCTACGAGCAGTACTTC. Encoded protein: CASSHTGSLSYEQYF.

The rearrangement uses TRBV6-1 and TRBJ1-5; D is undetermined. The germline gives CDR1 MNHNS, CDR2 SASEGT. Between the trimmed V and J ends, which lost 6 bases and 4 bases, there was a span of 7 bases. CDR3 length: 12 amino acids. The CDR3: CASRSFNQPQHF. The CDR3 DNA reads TGTGCCAGCAGAAGTTTTAATCAGCCCCAGCATTTT.

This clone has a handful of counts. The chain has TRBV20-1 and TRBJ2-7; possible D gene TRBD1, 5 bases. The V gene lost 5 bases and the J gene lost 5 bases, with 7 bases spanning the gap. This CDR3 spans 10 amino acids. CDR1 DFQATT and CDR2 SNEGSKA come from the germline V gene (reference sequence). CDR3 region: CSASGNEQYF. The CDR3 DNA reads TGCAGTGCTTCAGGGAACGAGCAGTACTTC.

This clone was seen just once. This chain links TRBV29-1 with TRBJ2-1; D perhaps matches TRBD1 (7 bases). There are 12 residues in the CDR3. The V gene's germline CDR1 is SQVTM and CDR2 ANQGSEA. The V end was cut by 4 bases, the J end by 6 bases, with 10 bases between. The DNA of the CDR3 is TGCAGCGTTGGACAGGGAGGCAATGAGCAGTTCTTC. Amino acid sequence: CSVGQGGNEQFF.

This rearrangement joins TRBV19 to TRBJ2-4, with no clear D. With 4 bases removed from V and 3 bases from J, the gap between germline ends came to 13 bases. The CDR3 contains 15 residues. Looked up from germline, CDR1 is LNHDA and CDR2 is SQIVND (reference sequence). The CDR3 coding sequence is TGTGCCAGTAGTACCCATTCTTACCTCAAAAACATTCAGTACTTC. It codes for CASSTHSYLKNIQYF.

The CDR3 coding sequence is TGCGCCAGCAGCCAAGTTCGGGGAAGGGAAGGCTACACCTTC. Protein: CASSQVRGREGYTF. V usage is TRBV4-1 and J usage is TRBJ1-2, with D unclear. Germline V gene sequence: CDR1 MGHRA, CDR2 YSYEKL. The CDR3 is 14 residues long. V was shortened by 1 base and J by 8 bases, with 14 bases between the two germline ends.

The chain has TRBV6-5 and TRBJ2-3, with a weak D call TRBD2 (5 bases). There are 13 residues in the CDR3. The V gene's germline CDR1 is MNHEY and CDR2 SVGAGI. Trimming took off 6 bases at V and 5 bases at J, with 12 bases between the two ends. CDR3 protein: CASSRIEGDTQYF. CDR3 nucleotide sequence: TGTGCCAGCAGCCGCATTGAGGGAGATACGCAGTATTTT.

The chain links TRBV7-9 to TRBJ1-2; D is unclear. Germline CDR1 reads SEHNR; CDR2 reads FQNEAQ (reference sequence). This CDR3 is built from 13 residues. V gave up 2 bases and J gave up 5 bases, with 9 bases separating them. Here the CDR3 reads CASSLNQAYGYTF. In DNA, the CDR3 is TGTGCCAGCAGCTTAAACCAGGCTTATGGCTACACCTTC.

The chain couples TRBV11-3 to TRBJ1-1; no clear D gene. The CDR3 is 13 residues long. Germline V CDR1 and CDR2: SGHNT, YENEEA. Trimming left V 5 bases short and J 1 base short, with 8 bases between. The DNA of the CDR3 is TGTGCCAGCAGCCTTGACCGGAACACTGAAGCTTTCTTT. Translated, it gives CASSLDRNTEAFF.

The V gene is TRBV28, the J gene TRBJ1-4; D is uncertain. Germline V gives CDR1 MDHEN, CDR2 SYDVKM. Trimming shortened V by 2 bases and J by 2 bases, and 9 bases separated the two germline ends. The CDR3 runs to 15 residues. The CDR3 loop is CASSLLGPTNEKLFF. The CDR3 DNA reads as TGTGCCAGCAGTTTACTAGGGCCGACTAATGAAAAACTGTTTTTT. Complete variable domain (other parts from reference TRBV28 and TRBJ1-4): DVKVTQSSRYLVKRTGEKVFLECVQDMDHENMFWYRQDPGLGLRLIYFSYDVKMKEKGDIPEGYSVSREKKERFSLILESASTNQTSMYLCASSLLGPTNEKLFFGSGTQLSVL.

The CDR3 coding sequence is TGTGCCAGCAGCCATTATCTTACAGGGCTGAACACTGAAGCTTTCTTT. This sequence encodes CASSHYLTGLNTEAFF. The V call is TRBV6-6, the J call TRBJ1-1, with a possible D match to TRBD1 (6 bases). The CDR3 loop spans 16 amino acids. V dropped 6 bases and J dropped 0 bases, with 17 bases sitting between them. Germline V gives CDR1 MNHNY, CDR2 SVGAGI (reference sequence).

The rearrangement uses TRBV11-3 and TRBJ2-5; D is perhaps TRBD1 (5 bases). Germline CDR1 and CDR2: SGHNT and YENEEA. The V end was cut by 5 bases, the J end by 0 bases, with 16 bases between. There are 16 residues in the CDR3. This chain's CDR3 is CASSPGYSGYQETQYF. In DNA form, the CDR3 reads TGTGCCAGCAGCCCCGGCTACTCAGGGTACCAAGAGACCCAGTACTTC.

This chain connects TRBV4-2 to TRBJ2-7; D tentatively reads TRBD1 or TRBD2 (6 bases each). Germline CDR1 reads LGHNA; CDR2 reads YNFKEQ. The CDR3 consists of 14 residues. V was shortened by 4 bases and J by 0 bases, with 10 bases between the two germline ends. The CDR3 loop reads CASSLGGSSYEQYF. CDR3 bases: TGTGCCAGCAGCCTGGGGGGCAGCTCCTACGAGCAGTACTTC.

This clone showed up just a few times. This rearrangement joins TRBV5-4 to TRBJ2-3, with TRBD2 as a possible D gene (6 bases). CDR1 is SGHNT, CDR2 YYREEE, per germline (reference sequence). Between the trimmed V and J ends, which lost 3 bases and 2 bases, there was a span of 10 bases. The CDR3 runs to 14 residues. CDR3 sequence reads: CASSSGLHTDTQYF. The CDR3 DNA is TGTGCCAGCAGCTCGGGACTTCACACAGATACGCAGTATTTT. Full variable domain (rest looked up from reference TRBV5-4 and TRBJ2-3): ETGVTQSPTHLIKTRGQQVTLRCSSQSGHNTVSWYQQALGQGPQFIFQYYREEENGRGNFPPRFSGLQFPNYSSELNVNALELDDSALYLCASSSGLHTDTQYFGPGTRLTVL.

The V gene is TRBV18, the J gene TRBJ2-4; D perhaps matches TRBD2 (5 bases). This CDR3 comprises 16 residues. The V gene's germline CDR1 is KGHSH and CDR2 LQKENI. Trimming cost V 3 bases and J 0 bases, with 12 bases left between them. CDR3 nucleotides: TGTGCCAGCTCACCGGAGACTACTCTAGCCAAAAACATTCAGTACTTC. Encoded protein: CASSPETTLAKNIQYF.